This T cell receptor (beta chain) was observed in a study of beta chain features in type 1 diabetes. Study-wide results and limits: Researchers could not determine here whether HLA type influences TCRB rearrangement.

CDR3 size: 15 residues. Trimming at V came to 5 bases and at J to 4 bases, leaving 9 bases not matched to a gene. Germline assignment: CDR1 LGHNA and CDR2 YNFKEQ. This clone was seen more than once but under ten times. What it binds is unknown. As every portion of the isolated RNA was reverse transcribed, the sequencing read expressed TCRB transcripts. TCRdb's copy holds only in-frame clones and misses some; the assay was immunoSEQ multiplex PCR. The sample shows over 500,000 clones, around 15% of them seen only once. This receptor was obtained from a man aged 18 to 35 in good health. The specimen was naive CD4+ T cells from blood. V is TRBV4-2 and J is TRBJ2-7, with 9 bases aligning to TRBD1. CDR3 amino acids: CASSFKSTGGYEQYF. For the CDR3, the DNA is TGTGCCAGCAGCTTTAAGTCGACAGGGGGGTACGAGCAGTACTTC.